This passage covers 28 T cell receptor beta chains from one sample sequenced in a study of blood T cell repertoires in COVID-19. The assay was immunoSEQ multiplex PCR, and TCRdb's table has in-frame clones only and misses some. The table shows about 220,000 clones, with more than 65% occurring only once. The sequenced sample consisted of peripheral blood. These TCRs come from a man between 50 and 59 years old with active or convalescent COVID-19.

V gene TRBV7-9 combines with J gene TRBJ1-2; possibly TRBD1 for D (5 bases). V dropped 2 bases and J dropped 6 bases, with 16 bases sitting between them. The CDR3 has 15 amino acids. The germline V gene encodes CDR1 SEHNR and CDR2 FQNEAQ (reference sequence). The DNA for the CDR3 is TGTGCCAGCAGCTTAAAGGGCAGGGTATGGGATGGCTACACCTTC. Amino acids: CASSLKGRVWDGYTF.

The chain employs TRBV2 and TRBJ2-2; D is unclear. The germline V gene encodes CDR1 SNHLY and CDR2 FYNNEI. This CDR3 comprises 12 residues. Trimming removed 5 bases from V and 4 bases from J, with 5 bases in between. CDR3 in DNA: TGTGCCAGCAGTCCTATCACCGGGGAGCTGTTTTTT. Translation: CASSPITGELFF. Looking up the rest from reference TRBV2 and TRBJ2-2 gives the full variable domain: EPEVTQTPSHQVTQMGQEVILRCVPISNHLYFYWYRQILGQKVEFLVSFYNNEISEKSEIFDDQFSVERPDGSNFTLKIRSTKLEDSAMYFCASSPITGELFFGEGSRLTVL.

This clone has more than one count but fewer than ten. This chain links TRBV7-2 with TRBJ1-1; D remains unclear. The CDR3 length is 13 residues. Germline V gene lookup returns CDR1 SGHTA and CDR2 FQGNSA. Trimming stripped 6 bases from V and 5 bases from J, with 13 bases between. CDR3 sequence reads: CASRADGVTEAFF. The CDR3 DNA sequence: TGTGCCAGCAGGGCGGACGGGGTGACTGAAGCTTTCTTT.

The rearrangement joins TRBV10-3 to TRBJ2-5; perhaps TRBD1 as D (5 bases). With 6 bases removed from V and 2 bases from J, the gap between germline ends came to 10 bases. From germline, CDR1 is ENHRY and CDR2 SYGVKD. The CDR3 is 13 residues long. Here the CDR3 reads CAISVTEQETQYF. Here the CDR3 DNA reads TGTGCCATCAGCGTGACAGAACAAGAGACCCAGTACTTC.

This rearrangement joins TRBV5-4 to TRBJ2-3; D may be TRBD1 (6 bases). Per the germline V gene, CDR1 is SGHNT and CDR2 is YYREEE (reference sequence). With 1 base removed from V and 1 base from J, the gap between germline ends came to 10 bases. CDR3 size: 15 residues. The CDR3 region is CASSLQTGRTDTQYF. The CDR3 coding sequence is TGTGCCAGCAGCTTGCAAACAGGGCGCACAGATACGCAGTATTTT. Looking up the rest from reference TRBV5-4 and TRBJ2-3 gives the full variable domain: ETGVTQSPTHLIKTRGQQVTLRCSSQSGHNTVSWYQQALGQGPQFIFQYYREEENGRGNFPPRFSGLQFPNYSSELNVNALELDDSALYLCASSLQTGRTDTQYFGPGTRLTVL.

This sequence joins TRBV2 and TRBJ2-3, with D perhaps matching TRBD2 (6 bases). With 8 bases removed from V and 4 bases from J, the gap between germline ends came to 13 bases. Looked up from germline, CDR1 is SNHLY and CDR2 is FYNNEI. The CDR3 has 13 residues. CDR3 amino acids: CASQVGSADTQYF. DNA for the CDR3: TGTGCCAGCCAGGTCGGGAGTGCAGATACGCAGTATTTT.

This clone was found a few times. As DNA, the CDR3 is TGTGCCAGTAGGTGGGAGAGCTCTGGAAACACCATATATTTT. The encoded protein is CASRWESSGNTIYF. This sequence joins TRBV19 and TRBJ1-3; no clear D. CDR1 LNHDA and CDR2 SQIVND come from the germline V gene (reference sequence). The CDR3 has 14 residues. V lost 6 bases, J lost 0 bases, and 9 bases lay in between.

The CDR3 loop is CATSDAAGGAGEQFF. The DNA of the CDR3 is TGTGCCACCAGTGATGCCGCGGGAGGGGCCGGTGAGCAGTTCTTC. The V and J genes are TRBV24-1 and TRBJ2-1, with 9 positions matching TRBD2. CDR1 and CDR2 from the germline V gene are KGHDR and SFDVKD. The J segment lost 9 bases and the V segment lost 3 bases, leaving 8 bases of the junction unmatched. The CDR3 has 15 residues.

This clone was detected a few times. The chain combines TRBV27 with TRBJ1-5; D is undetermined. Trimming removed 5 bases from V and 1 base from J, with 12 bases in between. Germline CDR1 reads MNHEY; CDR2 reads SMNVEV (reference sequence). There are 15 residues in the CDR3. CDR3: CASSPRPGSNQPQHF. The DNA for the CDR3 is TGTGCCAGCAGTCCGAGGCCGGGAAGCAATCAGCCCCAGCATTTT.

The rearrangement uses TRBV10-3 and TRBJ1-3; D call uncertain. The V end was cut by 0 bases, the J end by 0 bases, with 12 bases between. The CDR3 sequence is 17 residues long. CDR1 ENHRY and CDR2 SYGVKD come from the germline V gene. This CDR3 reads CAISESVQLTSGNTIYF. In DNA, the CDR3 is TGTGCCATCAGTGAGTCAGTACAGCTAACCTCTGGAAACACCATATATTTT.

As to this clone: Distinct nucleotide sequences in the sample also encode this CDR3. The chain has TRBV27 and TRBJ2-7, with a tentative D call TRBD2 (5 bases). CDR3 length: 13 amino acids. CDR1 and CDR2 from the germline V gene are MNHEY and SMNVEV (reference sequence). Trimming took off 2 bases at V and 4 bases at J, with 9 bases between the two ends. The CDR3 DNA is TGTGCCAGCAGTTTACGGGAAGATTACGAGCAGTACTTC. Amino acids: CASSLREDYEQYF.

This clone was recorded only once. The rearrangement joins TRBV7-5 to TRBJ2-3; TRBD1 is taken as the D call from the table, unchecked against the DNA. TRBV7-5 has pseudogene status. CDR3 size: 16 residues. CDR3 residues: CVRSPSYTGGADTQYF. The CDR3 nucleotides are TGTGTCAGAAGCCCTAGCTACACAGGGGGCGCAGATACGCAGTATTTT.

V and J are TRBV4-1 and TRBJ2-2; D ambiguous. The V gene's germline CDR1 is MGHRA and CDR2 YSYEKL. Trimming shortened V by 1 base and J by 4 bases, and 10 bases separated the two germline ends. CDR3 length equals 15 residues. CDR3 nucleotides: TGCGCCAGCAGCCAAGTCCCAGGTTTCACCGGGGAGCTGTTTTTT. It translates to CASSQVPGFTGELFF.

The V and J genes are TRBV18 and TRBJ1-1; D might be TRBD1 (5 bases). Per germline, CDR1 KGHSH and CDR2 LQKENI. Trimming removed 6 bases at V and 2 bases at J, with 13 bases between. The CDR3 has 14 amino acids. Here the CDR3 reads CASSLPQANTEAFF. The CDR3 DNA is TGTGCCAGCTCCCTGCCACAGGCCAACACTGAAGCTTTCTTT.

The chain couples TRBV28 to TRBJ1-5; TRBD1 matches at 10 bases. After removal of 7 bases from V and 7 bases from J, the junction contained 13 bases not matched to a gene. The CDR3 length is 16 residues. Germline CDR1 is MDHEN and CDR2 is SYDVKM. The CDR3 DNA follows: TGTGCCAGCAACCTATCCGACAGGGGGCAGGGGCAGCCCCAGCATTTT. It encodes CASNLSDRGQGQPQHF.

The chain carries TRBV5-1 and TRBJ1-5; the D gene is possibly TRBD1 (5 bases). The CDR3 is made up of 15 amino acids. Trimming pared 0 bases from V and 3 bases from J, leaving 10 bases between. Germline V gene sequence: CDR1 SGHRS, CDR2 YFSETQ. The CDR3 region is CASSLGQGNNQPQHF. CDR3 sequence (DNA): TGCGCCAGCAGCTTGGGCCAGGGAAACAATCAGCCCCAGCATTTT. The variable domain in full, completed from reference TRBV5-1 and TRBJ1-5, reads KAGVTQTPRYLIKTRGQQVTLSCSPISGHRSVSWYQQTPGQGLQFLFEYFSETQRNKGNFPGRFSGRQFSNSRSEMNVSTLELGDSALYLCASSLGQGNNQPQHFGDGTRLSIL.

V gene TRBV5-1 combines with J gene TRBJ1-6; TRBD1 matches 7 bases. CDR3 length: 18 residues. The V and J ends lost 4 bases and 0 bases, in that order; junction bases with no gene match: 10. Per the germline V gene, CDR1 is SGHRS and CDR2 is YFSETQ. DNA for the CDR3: TGCGCCAGCAGCGAGACAGGGCCCCTCTACTCCTATAATTCACCCCTCCACTTT. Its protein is CASSETGPLYSYNSPLHF.

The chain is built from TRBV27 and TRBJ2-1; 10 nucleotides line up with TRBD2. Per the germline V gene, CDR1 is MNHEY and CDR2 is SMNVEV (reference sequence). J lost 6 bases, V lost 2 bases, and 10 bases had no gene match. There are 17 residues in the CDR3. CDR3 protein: CASSLELAGLPFNEQFF. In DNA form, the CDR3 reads TGTGCCAGCAGTTTAGAACTAGCGGGACTTCCGTTCAATGAGCAGTTCTTC.

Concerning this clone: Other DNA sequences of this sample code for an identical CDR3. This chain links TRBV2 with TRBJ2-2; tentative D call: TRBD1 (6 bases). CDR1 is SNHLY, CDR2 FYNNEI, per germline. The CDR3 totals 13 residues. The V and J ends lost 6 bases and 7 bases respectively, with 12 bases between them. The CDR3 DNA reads TGTGCCAGCAGGTCAGGGGAGTACGGGGAGCTGTTTTTT. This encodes CASRSGEYGELFF.

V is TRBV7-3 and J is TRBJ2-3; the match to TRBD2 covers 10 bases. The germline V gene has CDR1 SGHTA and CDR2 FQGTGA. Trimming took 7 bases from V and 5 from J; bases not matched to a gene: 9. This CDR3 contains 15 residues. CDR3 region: CASMNSGRAGDTQYF. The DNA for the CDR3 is TGTGCCAGCATGAACAGCGGGAGGGCAGGAGATACGCAGTATTTT.

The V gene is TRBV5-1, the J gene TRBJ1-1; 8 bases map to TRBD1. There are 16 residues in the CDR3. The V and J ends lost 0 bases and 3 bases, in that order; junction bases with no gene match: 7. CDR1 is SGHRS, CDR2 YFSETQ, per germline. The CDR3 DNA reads TGCGCCAGCAGCTTGGCCTCAGGGGGCGAGGACACTGAAGCTTTCTTT. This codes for CASSLASGGEDTEAFF.

The DNA of the CDR3 is TGCGCCAGCAGCTTGGTCCAGGGAAATGAGCAGTTCTTC. Protein product: CASSLVQGNEQFF. This sequence joins TRBV5-1 and TRBJ2-1, with D perhaps matching TRBD1 (5 bases). This CDR3 comprises 13 residues. V was pared by 0 bases and J by 7 bases, with 8 bases between. Germline assignment: CDR1 SGHRS and CDR2 YFSETQ.

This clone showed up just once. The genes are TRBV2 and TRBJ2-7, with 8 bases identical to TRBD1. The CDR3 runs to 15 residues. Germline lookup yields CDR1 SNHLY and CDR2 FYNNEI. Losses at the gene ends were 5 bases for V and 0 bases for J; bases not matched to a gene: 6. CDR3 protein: CASSLQGGLSYEQYF. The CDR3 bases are TGTGCCAGCAGTCTACAGGGGGGTCTCTCCTACGAGCAGTACTTC.

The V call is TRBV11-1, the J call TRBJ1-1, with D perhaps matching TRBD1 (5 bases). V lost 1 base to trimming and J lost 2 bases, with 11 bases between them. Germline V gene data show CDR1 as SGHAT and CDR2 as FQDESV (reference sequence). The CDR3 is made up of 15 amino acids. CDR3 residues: CASSLDLGTNTEAFF. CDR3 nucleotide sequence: TGTGCCAGCAGCTTAGACCTCGGGACTAACACTGAAGCTTTCTTT.

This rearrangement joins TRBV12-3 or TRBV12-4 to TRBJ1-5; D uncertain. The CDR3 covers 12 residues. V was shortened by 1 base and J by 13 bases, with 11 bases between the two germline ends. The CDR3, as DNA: TGTGCCAGCAGTTTAGTCGGGATAGGGCAGCATTTT. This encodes CASSLVGIGQHF.

CDR3 residues: CASSQWVEGDSYEQYF. The CDR3 region has the DNA TGCGCCAGCAGCCAATGGGTCGAGGGGGACTCCTACGAGCAGTACTTC. This chain links TRBV4-1 with TRBJ2-7; tentatively, D is TRBD1 (6 bases). The length of the CDR3 is 16 residues. The V end lost 2 bases, the J end lost 0 bases, and 14 bases lay between the germline ends. CDR1 and CDR2 from the germline V gene are MGHRA and YSYEKL.

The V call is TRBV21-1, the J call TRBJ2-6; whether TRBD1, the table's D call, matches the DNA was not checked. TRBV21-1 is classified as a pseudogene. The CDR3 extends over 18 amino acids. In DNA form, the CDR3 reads TGTGCCAGCAGCAAAGGTGGCAGGCCGCTCTCTGGGGCCAACGTCCTGACTTTC. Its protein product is CASSKGGRPLSGANVLTF.

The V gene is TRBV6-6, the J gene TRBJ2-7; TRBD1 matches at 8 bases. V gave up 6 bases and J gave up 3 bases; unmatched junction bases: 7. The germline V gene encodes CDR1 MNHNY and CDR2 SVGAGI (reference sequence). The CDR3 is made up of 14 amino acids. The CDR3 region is CASRKTGVDYEQYF. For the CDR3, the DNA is TGTGCCAGCAGGAAGACAGGGGTAGACTACGAGCAGTACTTC.